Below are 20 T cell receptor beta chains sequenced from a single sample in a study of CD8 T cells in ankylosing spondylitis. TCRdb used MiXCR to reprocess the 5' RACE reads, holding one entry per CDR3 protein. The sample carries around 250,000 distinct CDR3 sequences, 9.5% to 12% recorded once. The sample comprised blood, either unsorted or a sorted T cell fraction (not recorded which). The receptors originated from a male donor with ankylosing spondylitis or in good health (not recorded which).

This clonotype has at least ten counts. CDR3 sequence: CASSDYWLAGEQFF. The CDR3 coding sequence is TGTGCCAGCAGTGACTATTGGCTAGCGGGTGAGCAGTTCTTC. The V call is TRBV7-9, the J call TRBJ2-1, with TRBD2 matching 8 bases. This CDR3 region has 14 residues. With V trimmed by 6 bases and J by 9 bases, 10 bases remained unmatched. Germline lookup yields CDR1 SEHNR and CDR2 FQNEAQ (reference sequence).

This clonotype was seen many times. This CDR3 is CASSYGGGGYTF. CDR3 nucleotide sequence: TGTGCCAGCAGTTACGGTGGGGGAGGCTACACCTTC. This sequence joins TRBV6-5 and TRBJ1-2, with D perhaps TRBD1 (5 bases). This CDR3 is built from 12 residues. The V end was cut by 2 bases, the J end by 8 bases, with 9 bases between. Germline CDR1 reads MNHEY; CDR2 reads SVGAGI.

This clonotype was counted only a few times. In DNA form, the CDR3 reads TGTGCCAGCAGTGAGGACAGGGCCGGCGAGCAGTACTTC. Its protein is CASSEDRAGEQYF. The chain carries TRBV25-1 and TRBJ2-7; 8 bases match TRBD1. The germline gives CDR1 MGHDK, CDR2 SYGVNS. The CDR3 sequence is 13 residues long. V trimming: 3 bases; J trimming: 6 bases; junction bases outside the gene matches: 4.

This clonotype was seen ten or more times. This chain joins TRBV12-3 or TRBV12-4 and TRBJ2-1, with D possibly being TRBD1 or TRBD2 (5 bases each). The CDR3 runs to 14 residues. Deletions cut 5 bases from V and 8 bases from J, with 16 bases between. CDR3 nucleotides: TGTGCCAGCAGTGGGACGGAATATTTCGATGAGCAGTTCTTC. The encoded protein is CASSGTEYFDEQFF.

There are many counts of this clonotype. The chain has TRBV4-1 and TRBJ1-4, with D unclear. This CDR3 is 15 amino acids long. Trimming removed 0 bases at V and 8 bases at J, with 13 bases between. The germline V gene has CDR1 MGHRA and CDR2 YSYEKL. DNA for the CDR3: TGCGCCAGCAGCCAAGAAGGGTGGAAGGAGGAAAAACTGTTTTTT. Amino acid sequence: CASSQEGWKEEKLFF.

The CDR3 DNA follows: TGTGCCAGCTCGCCGGGACCGATCACTGAAGCTTTCTTT. Translated, it gives CASSPGPITEAFF. J is TRBJ1-1 and V is TRBV18; D is possibly TRBD1 (5 bases). The ends were cut back, 6 bases at V and 4 bases at J, with 12 bases in the middle. The germline V gene has CDR1 KGHSH and CDR2 LQKENI. CDR3 size: 13 residues.

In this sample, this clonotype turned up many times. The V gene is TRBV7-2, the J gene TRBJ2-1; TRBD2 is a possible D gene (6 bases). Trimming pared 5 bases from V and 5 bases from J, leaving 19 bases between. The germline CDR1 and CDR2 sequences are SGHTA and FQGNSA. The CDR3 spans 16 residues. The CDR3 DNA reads TGTGCCAGCAGCCTCCAGTCCAGCGGGTATGACAATGAGCAGTTCTTC. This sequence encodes CASSLQSSGYDNEQFF.

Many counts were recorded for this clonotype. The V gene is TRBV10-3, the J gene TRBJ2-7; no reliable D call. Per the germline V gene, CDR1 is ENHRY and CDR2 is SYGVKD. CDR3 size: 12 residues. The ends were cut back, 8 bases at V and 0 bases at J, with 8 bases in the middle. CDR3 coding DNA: TGTGCCATCGAGATTGGCTCCTACGAGCAGTACTTC. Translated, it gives CAIEIGSYEQYF.

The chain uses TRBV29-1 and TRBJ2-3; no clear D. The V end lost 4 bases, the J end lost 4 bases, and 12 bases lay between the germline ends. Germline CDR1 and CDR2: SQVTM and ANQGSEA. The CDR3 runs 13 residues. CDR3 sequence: CSVGVGTADTQYF. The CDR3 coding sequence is TGCAGCGTTGGCGTAGGAACCGCAGATACGCAGTATTTT.

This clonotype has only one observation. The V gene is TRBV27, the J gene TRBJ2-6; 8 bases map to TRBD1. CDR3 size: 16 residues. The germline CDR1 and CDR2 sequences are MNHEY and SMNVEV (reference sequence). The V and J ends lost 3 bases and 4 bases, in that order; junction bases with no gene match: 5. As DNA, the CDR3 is TGTGCCAGCAGTTTTCAGGGGGCGGCCGGGGCCAACGTCCTGACTTTC. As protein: CASSFQGAAGANVLTF.

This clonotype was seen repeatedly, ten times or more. CDR3 in amino acids: CSARASGGAETQYF. CDR3 nucleotide sequence: TGCAGTGCTAGGGCCAGCGGGGGGGCCGAGACCCAGTACTTC. This sequence joins TRBV20-1 and TRBJ2-5; 10 nucleotides agree with TRBD2. Germline V gene lookup returns CDR1 DFQATT and CDR2 SNEGSKA (reference sequence). This CDR3 spans 14 amino acids. V lost 3 bases to trimming and J lost 5 bases; unmatched junction nucleotides: 6.

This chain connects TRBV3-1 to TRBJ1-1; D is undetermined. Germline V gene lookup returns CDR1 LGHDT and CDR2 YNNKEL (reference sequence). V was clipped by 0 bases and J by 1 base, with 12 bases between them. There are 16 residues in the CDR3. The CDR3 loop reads CASSQDTQEWNTEAFF. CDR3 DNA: TGTGCCAGCAGCCAAGACACGCAGGAGTGGAACACTGAAGCTTTCTTT.

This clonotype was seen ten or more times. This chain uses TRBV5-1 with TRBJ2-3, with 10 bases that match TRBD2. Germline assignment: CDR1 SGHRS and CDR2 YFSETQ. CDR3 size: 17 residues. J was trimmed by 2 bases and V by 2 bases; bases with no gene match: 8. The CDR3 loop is CASSFFGLAEHTDTQYF. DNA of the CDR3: TGCGCCAGCAGCTTCTTTGGACTAGCGGAGCACACAGATACGCAGTATTTT. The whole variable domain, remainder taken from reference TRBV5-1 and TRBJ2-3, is KAGVTQTPRYLIKTRGQQVTLSCSPISGHRSVSWYQQTPGQGLQFLFEYFSETQRNKGNFPGRFSGRQFSNSRSEMNVSTLELGDSALYLCASSFFGLAEHTDTQYFGPGTRLTVL.

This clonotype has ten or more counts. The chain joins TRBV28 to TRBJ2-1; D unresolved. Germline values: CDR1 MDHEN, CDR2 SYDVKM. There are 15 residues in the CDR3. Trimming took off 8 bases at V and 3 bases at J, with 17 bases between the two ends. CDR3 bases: TGTGCCAGCCGCCTTTTGGGGTCGTACTACAATGAGCAGTTCTTC. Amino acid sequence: CASRLLGSYYNEQFF.

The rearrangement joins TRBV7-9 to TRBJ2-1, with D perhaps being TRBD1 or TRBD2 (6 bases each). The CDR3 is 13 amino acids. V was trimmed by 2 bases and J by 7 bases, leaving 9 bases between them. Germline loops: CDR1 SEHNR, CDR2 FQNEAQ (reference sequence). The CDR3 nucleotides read TGTGCCAGCAGCTTATGGAGGGGGAATGAGCAGTTCTTC. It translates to CASSLWRGNEQFF.

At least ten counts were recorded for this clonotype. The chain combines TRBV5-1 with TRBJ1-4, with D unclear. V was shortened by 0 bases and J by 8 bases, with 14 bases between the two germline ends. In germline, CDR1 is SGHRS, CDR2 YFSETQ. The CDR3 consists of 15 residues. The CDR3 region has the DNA TGCGCCAGCAGCTTGGATCCGGCCCCGGAGGAAAAACTGTTTTTT. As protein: CASSLDPAPEEKLFF.

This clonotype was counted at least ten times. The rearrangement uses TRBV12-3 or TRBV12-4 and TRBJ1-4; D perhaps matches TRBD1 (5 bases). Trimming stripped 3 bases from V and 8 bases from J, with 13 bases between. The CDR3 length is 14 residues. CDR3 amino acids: CASSFSGMGEKLFF. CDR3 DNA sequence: TGTGCCAGCAGTTTTTCAGGGATGGGAGAAAAACTGTTTTTT.

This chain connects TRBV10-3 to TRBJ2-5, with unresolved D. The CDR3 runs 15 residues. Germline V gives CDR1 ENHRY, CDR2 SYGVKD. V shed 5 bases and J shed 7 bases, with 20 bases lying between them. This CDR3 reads CAISRSPELSGTQYF. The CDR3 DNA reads TGTGCCATCAGTCGATCTCCGGAGCTAAGTGGGACCCAGTACTTC.

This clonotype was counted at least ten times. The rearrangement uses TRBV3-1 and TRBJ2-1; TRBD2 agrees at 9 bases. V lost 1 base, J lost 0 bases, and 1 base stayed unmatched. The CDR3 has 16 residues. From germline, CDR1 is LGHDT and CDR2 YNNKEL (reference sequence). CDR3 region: CASSQVSGSSYNEQFF. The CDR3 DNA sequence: TGTGCCAGCAGCCAAGTTAGCGGGAGCTCCTACAATGAGCAGTTCTTC.

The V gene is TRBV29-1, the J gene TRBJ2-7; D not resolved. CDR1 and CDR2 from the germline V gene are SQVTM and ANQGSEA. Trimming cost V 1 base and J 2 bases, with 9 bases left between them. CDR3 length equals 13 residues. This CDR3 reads CSVEVDLTYEQYF. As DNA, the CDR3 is TGCAGCGTTGAAGTTGACCTTACCTACGAGCAGTACTTC.